A selection of T cell receptor beta chains follows, all from one sample in a study of cytomegalovirus exposure and HLA in healthy donors. The method was immunoSEQ multiplex PCR; TCRdb's version includes in-frame clones alone and lacks a portion of them. Seen here are 130,000 or so clones, about 9.4% observed once, and the top ten hold approximately 6%. The sequencing sample was made of PBMCs. The origin of the receptors is a woman aged 40-49 years in good health and CMV-seropositive. Both conserved end residues are part of each CDR3. Fields, in order: CDR3 DNA, CDR3 protein, D gene, J gene, V gene, clone size, CDR3 length. The D gene is left open where the match is weak. Clone size is not always given. Where it is, it says once, few, many or a class for expanded clones.

TGTGCCAGCTCAGGCCGGGACAGAAACTACGAGCAGTACTTC CASSGRDRNYEQYF TRBD1 TRBJ2-7 TRBV18 few 14
TGCGCCAGCAGCCAGATATCAGGGGGCACTGAAGCTTTCTTT CASSQISGGTEAFF TRBD1 TRBJ1-1 TRBV4-1 few 14
TGTGCCACCAGCAGGCGGACTACAGCTCCTATCCACAATGAGCAGTTCTTC CATSRRTTAPIHNEQFF . TRBJ2-1 TRBV15 few 17
TGTGCCAGCAGTGACGGGACTAGCGGGGGGCGGGAGACCCAGTACTTC CASSDGTSGGRETQYF TRBD2 TRBJ2-5 TRBV6-1 . 16
TGTGCCAGCTTAGGGGGGGCGGGCACTGAAGCTTTCTTT CASLGGAGTEAFF . TRBJ1-1 TRBV18 few 13
TGCGCCAGCAGCACCGGGACAGGGGCCAGCTCCTACGAGCAGTACTTC CASSTGTGASSYEQYF TRBD1 TRBJ2-7 TRBV5-1 . 16
TGTGCCAGCAGCCAAGTAGGCTGGCAGGGGGTAAACAATGAGCAGTTCTTC CASSQVGWQGVNNEQFF TRBD1 TRBJ2-1 TRBV14 . 17
TGTGCCAGTAGAAGTACACAAACCGGGGAGCTGTTTTTT CASRSTQTGELFF . TRBJ2-2 TRBV19 . 13
TGTGCCAGCAGCTTAGCCGCTGGGCGAGGGTCTTTTGATACGCAGTATTTT CASSLAAGRGSFDTQYF . TRBJ2-3 TRBV13 few 17
TGTGCCACTAGTACCACAGGGCCGCAGAACGCCCAGTACTTC CATSTTGPQNAQYF . TRBJ2-5 TRBV19 . 14
TGTGCCAGCACCGAGATAAGGGGGTCCTATAATTCACCCCTCCACTTT CASTEIRGSYNSPLHF . TRBJ1-6 TRBV28 . 16
TGTGCCAGCTCTTCCGTCAGGACAGGGGGCGACTATGGCTACACCTTC CASSSVRTGGDYGYTF TRBD1 TRBJ1-2 TRBV18 few 16
TGCGCCAGCAGCGAGGACAGGGCTAACTATGGCTACACCTTC CASSEDRANYGYTF TRBD1 TRBJ1-2 TRBV5-1 few 14
TGTGCCAGCAGCTTGTCGGGGGGATCCTACGAGCAGTACTTC CASSLSGGSYEQYF TRBD2 TRBJ2-7 TRBV5-6 . 14
TGCGCCAGCAGCTCCACACAGGGAAACACTGAAGCTTTCTTT CASSSTQGNTEAFF . TRBJ1-1 TRBV5-1 . 14
TGTGCCAGCAGCCAAGAAGCGGGGGCCGCCTTTGGCTACACCTTC CASSQEAGAAFGYTF . TRBJ1-2 TRBV14 few 15
TGCGCCAGCAGACCAGGTTCCAGGGGTAATGAAAAACTATTTTTT CASRPGSRGNEKLFF . TRBJ1-4 TRBV5-1 . 15
TGTGCCAGCAGCTTAGTTCGGGACACATCATACGAGCAGTACTTC CASSLVRDTSYEQYF . TRBJ2-7 TRBV7-2 few 15
TGTGCCAGCTCCGGACAGGGGTACTACGAGCAGTACTTC CASSGQGYYEQYF TRBD1 TRBJ2-7 TRBV6-1 few 13
TGTGCCATCAGTGAGGGACAGCAATTCAATCAGCCCCAGCATTTT CAISEGQQFNQPQHF . TRBJ1-5 TRBV10-3 . 15
TGTGCCAGCAGCTTATATCTTTTTGGCTACACCTTC CASSLYLFGYTF . TRBJ1-2 TRBV7-2 few 12
TGTGCCAGCAGCTTGGAAACAAACCTCTACGAGCAGTACTTC CASSLETNLYEQYF . TRBJ2-7 TRBV5-6 few 14
TGTGCCAGCAGTTTGACAAAGTACTACGAGCAGTACTTC CASSLTKYYEQYF . TRBJ2-7 TRBV2 few 13
TGTGCCAGCTCACCACCGGGCGAGGGAAGCAATCAGCCCCAGCATTTT CASSPPGEGSNQPQHF . TRBJ1-5 TRBV18 few 16
TGTGCCTGCGGGACAGGGGGCACAGATACGCAGTATTTT CACGTGGTDTQYF TRBD1 TRBJ2-3 TRBV30 . 13
TGTGCCAGCAGTGCGGCGGGACAGGGGAATCAGCCCCAGCATTTT CASSAAGQGNQPQHF TRBD1 TRBJ1-5 TRBV2 . 15
TGTGCCAGCAGTCGGATCGGGGGAGGGGCAGATACGCAGTATTTT CASSRIGGGADTQYF TRBD2 TRBJ2-3 TRBV7-7 few 15
TGCGCCAGCAGCTTGGAGAGGGATGATGAAGCTTTCTTT CASSLERDDEAFF . TRBJ1-1 TRBV5-1 . 13
TGTGCCAGTAGTATAGGTCGAGGAGGCAATCAGCCCCAGCATTTT CASSIGRGGNQPQHF . TRBJ1-5 TRBV19 . 15
TGTGCCAGCAGCTTGGGACTGGCAGAGCCCCAGCATTTT CASSLGLAEPQHF . TRBJ1-5 TRBV5-8 few 13
TGTGCCAGCAGCTTCCTTGGGGGGGTCGTCGACGAGCAGTACTTC CASSFLGGVVDEQYF TRBD2 TRBJ2-7 TRBV7-6 few 15
TGTGCCAGCAGCCGCGGACAGCAAGAGACCCAGTACTTC CASSRGQQETQYF . TRBJ2-5 TRBV11-2 few 13
TGTGCCAGCAGTGAACAGGGGGCAGCGTCCTACAATGAGCAGTTCTTC CASSEQGAASYNEQFF TRBD1 TRBJ2-1 TRBV2 . 16
TGTGCCAGCAGCCGACAGGGGGCTGATGGCTACACCTTC CASSRQGADGYTF TRBD1 TRBJ1-2 TRBV25-1 . 13
TGTGCCAGCAGCGAGATTCGGGGGTTCACCGGGGAGCTGTTTTTT CASSEIRGFTGELFF . TRBJ2-2 TRBV5-4 . 15
TGTGCCAGTAGCCCCCGGGACTTTTACTATGGCTACACCTTC CASSPRDFYYGYTF . TRBJ1-2 TRBV19 . 14
TGTGCCAGCAGCTTGGCAGGGGTTGAAAAACTGTTTTTT CASSLAGVEKLFF . TRBJ1-4 TRBV5-4 . 13
TGTGCCAGCAGTAATAGCGGGGGGGCCCACGAGACCCAGTACTTC CASSNSGGAHETQYF TRBD2 TRBJ2-5 TRBV28 few 15
TGTGCCAGTAGACCGGGACAGGGATACACTGAAGCTTTCTTT CASRPGQGYTEAFF TRBD1 TRBJ1-1 TRBV19 . 14
TGTGCCTGGAGTGAGGGACTAGCGGCAGATACGCAGTATTTT CAWSEGLAADTQYF TRBD2 TRBJ2-3 TRBV30 few 14
TGTGCCAGCAGTGCCAGGGGCGGGGAAAAACTGTTTTTT CASSARGGEKLFF . TRBJ1-4 TRBV2 few 13